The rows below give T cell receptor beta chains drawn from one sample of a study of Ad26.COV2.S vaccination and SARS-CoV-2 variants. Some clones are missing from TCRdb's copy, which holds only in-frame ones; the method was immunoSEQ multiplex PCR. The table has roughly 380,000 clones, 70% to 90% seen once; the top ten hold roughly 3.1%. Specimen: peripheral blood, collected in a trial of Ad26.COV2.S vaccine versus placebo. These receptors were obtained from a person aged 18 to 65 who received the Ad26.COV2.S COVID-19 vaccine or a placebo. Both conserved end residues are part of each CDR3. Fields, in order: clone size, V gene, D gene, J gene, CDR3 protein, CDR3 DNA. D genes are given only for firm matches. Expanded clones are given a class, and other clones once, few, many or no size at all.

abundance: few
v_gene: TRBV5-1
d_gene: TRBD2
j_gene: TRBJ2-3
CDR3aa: CASSSLSGASTDTQYF
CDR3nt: TGCGCCAGCAGCTCCCTTAGCGGGGCTAGCACAGATACGCAGTATTTT

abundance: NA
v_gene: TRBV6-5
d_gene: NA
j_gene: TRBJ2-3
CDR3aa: CASNLGTSSTDTQYF
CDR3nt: TGTGCCAGCAATCTAGGGACCTCTAGCACAGATACGCAGTATTTT

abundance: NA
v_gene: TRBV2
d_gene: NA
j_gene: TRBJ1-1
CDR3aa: CASIWATRNTEAFF
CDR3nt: TGTGCCAGCATATGGGCTACCAGGAACACTGAAGCTTTCTTT

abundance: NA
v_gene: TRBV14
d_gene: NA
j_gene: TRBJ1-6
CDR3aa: CASSLEKGSPLHF
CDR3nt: TGTGCCAGCAGCCTAGAGAAGGGTTCACCCCTCCACTTT

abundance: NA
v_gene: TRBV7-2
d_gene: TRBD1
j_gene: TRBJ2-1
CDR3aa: CASSSLDRARNEQFF
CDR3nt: TGTGCCAGCAGCTCGTTGGACAGGGCTAGAAATGAGCAGTTCTTC

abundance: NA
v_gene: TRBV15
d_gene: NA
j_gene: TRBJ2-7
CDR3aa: CATSRVQGSYEQYF
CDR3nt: TGTGCCACCAGCAGAGTACAGGGTTCCTACGAGCAGTACTTC

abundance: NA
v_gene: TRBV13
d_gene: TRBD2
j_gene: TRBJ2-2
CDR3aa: CASSLVAGGINTGELFF
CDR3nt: TGTGCCAGCAGCTTAGTTGCGGGGGGGATCAACACCGGGGAGCTGTTTTTT

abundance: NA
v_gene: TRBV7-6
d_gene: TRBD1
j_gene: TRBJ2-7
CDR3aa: CASSPRVTGTGSYEQYF
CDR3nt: TGTGCCAGCAGCCCCAGGGTCACCGGGACAGGCTCCTACGAGCAGTACTTC

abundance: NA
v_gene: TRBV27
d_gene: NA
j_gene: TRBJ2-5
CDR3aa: CASSLKGGGRGTQYF
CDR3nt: TGTGCCAGCAGTTTAAAGGGGGGAGGCCGTGGGACCCAGTACTTC

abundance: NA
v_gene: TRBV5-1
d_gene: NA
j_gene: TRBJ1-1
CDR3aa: CASSGGVLGDTEAFF
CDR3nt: TGCGCCAGCAGCGGAGGGGTCTTGGGGGATACTGAAGCTTTCTTT

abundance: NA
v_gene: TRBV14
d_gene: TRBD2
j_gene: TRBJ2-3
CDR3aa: CARGPGLEVDTQYF
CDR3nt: TGTGCCAGGGGGCCGGGACTAGAGGTAGATACGCAGTATTTT

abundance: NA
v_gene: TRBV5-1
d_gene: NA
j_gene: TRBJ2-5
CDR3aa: CASSLGEARETQYF
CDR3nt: TGCGCCAGCAGCTTGGGAGAGGCAAGAGAGACCCAGTACTTC

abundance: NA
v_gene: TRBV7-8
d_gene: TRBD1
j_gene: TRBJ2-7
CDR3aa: CASSPGQGTAWEQYF
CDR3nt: TGTGCCAGCAGCCCGGGACAGGGGACGGCTTGGGAGCAGTACTTC

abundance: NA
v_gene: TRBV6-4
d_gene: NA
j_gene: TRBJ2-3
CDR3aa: CAALDTQYF
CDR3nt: TGTGCCGCACTTGATACGCAGTATTTT

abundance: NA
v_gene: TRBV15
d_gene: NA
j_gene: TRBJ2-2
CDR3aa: CATSREQGATGELFF
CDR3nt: TGTGCCACCAGCAGGGAACAGGGAGCCACCGGGGAGCTGTTTTTT

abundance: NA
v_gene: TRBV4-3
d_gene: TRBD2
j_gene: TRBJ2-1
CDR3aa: CASSQDTGGRSNEQFF
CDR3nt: TGCGCCAGCAGCCAAGACACGGGCGGGAGGAGTAATGAGCAGTTCTTC

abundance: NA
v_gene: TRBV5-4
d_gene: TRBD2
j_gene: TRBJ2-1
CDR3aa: CASRGLARHEQFF
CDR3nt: TGTGCCAGCAGGGGACTAGCGCGGCATGAGCAGTTCTTC

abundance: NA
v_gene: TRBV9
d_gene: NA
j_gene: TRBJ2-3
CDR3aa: CASSVATEVGPGPQYF
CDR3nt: TGTGCCAGCAGCGTAGCTACTGAGGTGGGGCCAGGGCCGCAGTATTTT

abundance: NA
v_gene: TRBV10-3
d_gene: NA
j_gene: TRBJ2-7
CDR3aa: CATGSIYEQYF
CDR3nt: TGTGCCACGGGGTCAATCTACGAGCAGTACTTC

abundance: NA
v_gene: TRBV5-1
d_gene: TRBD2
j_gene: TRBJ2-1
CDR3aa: CASSLARLAGGIGEQFF
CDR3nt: TGCGCCAGCAGCTTGGCTCGACTAGCGGGGGGAATTGGTGAGCAGTTCTTC

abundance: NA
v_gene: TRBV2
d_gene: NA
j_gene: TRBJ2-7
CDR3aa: CASSADSFSYEQYF
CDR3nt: TGTGCCAGCAGCGCGGACAGTTTTTCCTACGAGCAGTACTTC

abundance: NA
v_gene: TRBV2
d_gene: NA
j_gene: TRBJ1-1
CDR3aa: CASRQLTTAPEAFF
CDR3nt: TGTGCCAGCAGACAACTAACGACAGCCCCGGAAGCTTTCTTT

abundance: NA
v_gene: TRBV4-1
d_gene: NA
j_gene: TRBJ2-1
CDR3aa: CASSHRTQGGRPYNEQFF
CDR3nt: TGCGCCAGCAGCCACCGCACCCAGGGGGGGAGGCCCTACAATGAGCAGTTCTTC

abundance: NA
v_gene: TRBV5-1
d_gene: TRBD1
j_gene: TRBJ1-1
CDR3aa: CASSAGGVLNTEAFF
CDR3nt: TGCGCCAGCAGCGCAGGGGGCGTGCTGAACACTGAAGCTTTCTTT

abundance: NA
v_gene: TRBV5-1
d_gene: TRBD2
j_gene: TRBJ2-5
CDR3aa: CASSVLAGGQETQYF
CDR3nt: TGCGCCAGCAGCGTTTTAGCGGGGGGGCAAGAGACCCAGTACTTC

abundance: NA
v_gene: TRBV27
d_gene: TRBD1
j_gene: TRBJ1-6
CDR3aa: CAIRGTGYNSPLHF
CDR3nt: TGTGCCATCCGGGGGACAGGCTATAATTCACCCCTCCACTTT

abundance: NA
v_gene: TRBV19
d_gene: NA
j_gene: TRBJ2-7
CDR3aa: CASSMGDEQYF
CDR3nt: TGTGCCAGTAGTATGGGGGACGAGCAGTACTTC

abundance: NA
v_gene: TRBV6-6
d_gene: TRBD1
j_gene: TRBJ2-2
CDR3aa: CASSYRDSDAGELFF
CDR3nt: TGTGCCAGCAGTTACAGGGACAGCGACGCCGGGGAGCTGTTTTTT

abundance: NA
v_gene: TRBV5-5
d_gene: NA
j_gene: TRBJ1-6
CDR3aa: CASSWTLSPAYNSPLHF
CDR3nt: TGTGCCAGCAGCTGGACCCTTTCCCCGGCGTATAATTCACCCCTCCACTTT

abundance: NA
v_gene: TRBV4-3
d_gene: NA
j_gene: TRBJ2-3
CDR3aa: CASSQDLGKDTQYF
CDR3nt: TGCGCCAGCAGCCAAGATCTTGGAAAGGATACGCAGTATTTT

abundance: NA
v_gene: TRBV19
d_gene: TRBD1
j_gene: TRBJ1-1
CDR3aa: CASSQTGTGVTEAFF
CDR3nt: TGTGCCAGTAGTCAAACCGGGACAGGGGTGACTGAAGCTTTCTTT

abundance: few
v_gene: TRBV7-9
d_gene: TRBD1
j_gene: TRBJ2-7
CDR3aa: CASSSGWDRAYEQYF
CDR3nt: TGTGCCAGCAGCTCGGGCTGGGACAGAGCCTACGAGCAGTACTTC

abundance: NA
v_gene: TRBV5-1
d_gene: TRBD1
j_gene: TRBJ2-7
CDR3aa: CASSGQGTYEQYF
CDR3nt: TGCGCCAGCAGCGGACAGGGGACCTACGAGCAGTACTTC

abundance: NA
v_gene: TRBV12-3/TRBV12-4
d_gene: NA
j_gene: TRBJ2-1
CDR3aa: CACQRPTYNEQFF
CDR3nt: TGTGCCTGCCAAAGACCGACCTACAATGAGCAGTTCTTC

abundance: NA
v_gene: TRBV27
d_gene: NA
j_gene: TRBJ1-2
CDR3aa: CASSLRQGTYGYTF
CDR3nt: TGTGCCAGCAGTTTAAGGCAGGGGACCTATGGCTACACCTTC

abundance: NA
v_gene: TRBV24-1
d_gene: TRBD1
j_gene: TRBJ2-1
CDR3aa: CATKGQGTNEQFF
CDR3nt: TGTGCCACCAAGGGACAGGGAACCAATGAGCAGTTCTTC

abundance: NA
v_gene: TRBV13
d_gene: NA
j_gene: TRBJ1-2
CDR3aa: CASSFVPLQGKYGYTF
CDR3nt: TGTGCCAGCAGCTTCGTTCCCCTCCAGGGCAAATATGGCTACACCTTC

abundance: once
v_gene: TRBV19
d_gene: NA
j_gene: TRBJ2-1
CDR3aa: CASSMGFREQFF
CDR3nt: TGTGCCAGTAGTATGGGTTTTCGAGAGCAGTTCTTC

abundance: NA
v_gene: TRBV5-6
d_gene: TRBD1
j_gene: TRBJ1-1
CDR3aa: CASSPGQGRMNTEAFF
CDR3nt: TGTGCCAGCAGCCCCGGACAGGGGCGTATGAACACTGAAGCTTTCTTT

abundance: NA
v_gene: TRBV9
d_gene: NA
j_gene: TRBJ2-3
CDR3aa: CASSVDRGGPDTQYF
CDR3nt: TGTGCCAGCAGCGTAGACAGGGGAGGCCCAGATACGCAGTATTTT

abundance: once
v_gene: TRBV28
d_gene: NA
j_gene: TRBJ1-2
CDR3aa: CASSSSLLARAGMEGYTF
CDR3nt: TGTGCCAGCAGTTCATCCCTCCTGGCTCGTGCGGGGATGGAGGGCTACACCTTC

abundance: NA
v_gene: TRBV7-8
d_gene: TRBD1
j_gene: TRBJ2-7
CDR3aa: CASSFPGQIVHEQYF
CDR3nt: TGTGCCAGCAGTTTTCCGGGACAGATTGTACACGAGCAGTACTTC

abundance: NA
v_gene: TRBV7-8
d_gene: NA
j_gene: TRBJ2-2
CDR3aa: CASSLNSVVPIMLFF
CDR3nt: TGTGCCAGCAGCTTAAACTCAGTCGTTCCTATCATGCTGTTTTTT

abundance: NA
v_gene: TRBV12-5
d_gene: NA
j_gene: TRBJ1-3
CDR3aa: CASGFGLSGNTIYF
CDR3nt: TGTGCTAGTGGTTTCGGGCTCTCTGGAAACACCATATATTTT

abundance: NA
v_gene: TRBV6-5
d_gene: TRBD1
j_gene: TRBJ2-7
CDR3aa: CASSYFRQGVDYEQYF
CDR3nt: TGTGCCAGCAGTTACTTCCGACAGGGGGTGGACTACGAGCAGTACTTC

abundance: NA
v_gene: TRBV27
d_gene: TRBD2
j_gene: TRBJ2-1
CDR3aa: CASAPSGSDEQFF
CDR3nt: TGTGCCAGCGCGCCTAGCGGGAGCGATGAGCAGTTCTTC

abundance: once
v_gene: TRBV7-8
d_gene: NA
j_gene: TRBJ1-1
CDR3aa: CASSSGHLEAFF
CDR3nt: TGTGCCAGCAGCTCGGGACACCTCGAAGCTTTCTTT

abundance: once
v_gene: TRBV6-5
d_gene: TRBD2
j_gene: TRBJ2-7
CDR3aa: CASSYSWSSGSGEQYF
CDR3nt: TGTGCCAGCAGTTACTCGTGGTCTAGCGGGAGCGGGGAGCAGTACTTC